This TCR beta chain was retrieved from a study of blood T cell repertoires in COVID-19. Across the study: Samples taken during acute and convalescent COVID-19 were collected in the United States, Italy and Spain. PBMCs, B-cell-depleted T cells, or T cells were the source of the cDNA or gDNA that made up the material.

Data came from immunoSEQ multiplex PCR; TCRdb stores just in-frame clones and leaves some out. Among 170,000 or so clones listed, around nine tenths were seen once. Seattle researchers signed up patients amid active infection and tracked them longitudinally. The germline gives CDR1 MDHEN, CDR2 SYDVKM. V was trimmed by 2 bases and J by 7 bases, leaving 12 bases between them. The CDR3 is made up of 15 amino acids. This TCR derives from a woman between 70 and 85 years old with COVID-19, enrolled during active disease. Input material: peripheral blood. This chain joins TRBV28 and TRBJ1-6; D call uncertain. CDR3 sequence (DNA): TGTGCCAGCAGTTTAAGGCAGGTGTCAAATTCACCCCTCCACTTT. As protein: CASSLRQVSNSPLHF.